This TCR beta chain was sequenced during a study of early T cells in non-severe SARS-CoV-2 infection. Across the whole study: With bulk RNA from unsorted whole blood as input, sequencing yielded unpaired chains. Study-wide results and caveats: There was a bias toward anti-spike CD8 responses in VDJdb matching, which missed private and CD4 specificities.

This clonotype was counted at least ten times. Antigen specificity is unknown. Unique molecular identifiers were attached to individual cDNA molecules. TCRdb fed the 5' RACE reads into MiXCR, producing one record per CDR3 protein. The sample carries more than 45,000 distinct CDR3 sequences, about 6% recorded once. The CDR3 is 15 amino acids. V dropped 5 bases and J dropped 2 bases, with 13 bases sitting between them. Germline V gene sequence: CDR1 SGHTA, CDR2 FQGNSA. V usage is TRBV7-2 and J usage is TRBJ1-5, with D perhaps TRBD1 (5 bases). The starting material was whole blood, obtained at baseline. This receptor was taken from an adult who was a healthcare worker with PCR-confirmed SARS-CoV-2 infection or an uninfected control (not recorded which). DNA for the CDR3: TGTGCCAGCAGCAGGACACATGGTGGCAATCAGCCCCAGCATTTT. Translating it yields CASSRTHGGNQPQHF.